The 25 T cell receptor beta chains below all came from one sample that was sequenced in a study of CD8 T cells in ankylosing spondylitis (dated by TCRdb to the late 2010s). Receptor libraries were prepared by 5' RACE. Sequencing was performed on an Illumina HiSeq 2500. The public reads were quality trimmed at Q25 with fastp and then assembled into clones with MiXCR by TCRdb, keeping productive beta chains. Every entry covers one CDR3 protein and lists the most common genes and DNA from its rows. Counted in this sample were hundreds of thousands of distinct CDR3 sequences; around 24% of them appeared once. Around 6.3% of the sample lies in the top ten. Sequencing used blood, either unsorted or a sorted T cell fraction (not recorded which). The source of these receptors is a male donor with ankylosing spondylitis or in good health (not recorded which).

This clonotype was counted between two and nine times. V usage is TRBV29-1 and J usage is TRBJ2-5, with a possible D match to TRBD2 (5 bases). The CDR3 length is 10 residues. Germline V gives CDR1 SQVTM, CDR2 ANQGSEA. Trimming pared 8 bases from V and 5 bases from J, leaving 9 bases between. The CDR3 spells CSSGGETQYF. In DNA form, the CDR3 reads TGCAGCTCTGGCGGGGAGACCCAGTACTTC. Together with reference TRBV29-1 and TRBJ2-5, the CDR3 gives the full variable domain: SAVISQKPSRDICQRGTSLTIQCQVDSQVTMMFWYRQQPGQSLTLIATANQGSEATYESGFVIDKFPISRPNLTFSTLTVSNMSPEDSSIYLCSSGGETQYFGPGTRLLVL.

This clonotype turned up a few times. The chain has TRBV27 and TRBJ1-2; D remains unclear. V was shortened by 3 bases and J by 2 bases, with 10 bases between the two germline ends. Germline loops: CDR1 MNHEY, CDR2 SMNVEV (reference sequence). This CDR3 contains 14 residues. As DNA, the CDR3 is TGTGCCAGCAGTTTCATCCCCTCAAACTATGGCTACACCTTC. This codes for CASSFIPSNYGYTF.

CDR3 sequence reads: CSASKVKGGASDTQYF. The CDR3 DNA sequence: TGCAGTGCTAGCAAGGTTAAAGGGGGCGCCTCAGATACGCAGTATTTT. This sequence joins TRBV20-1 and TRBJ2-3, with 7 bases fitting TRBD1. This CDR3 region has 16 residues. The V segment lost 3 bases and the J segment 4 bases; nucleotides outside the gene matches: 13. Germline V CDR1 and CDR2: DFQATT, SNEGSKA (reference sequence).

This clonotype was recorded many times. The chain is built from TRBV20-1 and TRBJ1-2; unclear D gene. This CDR3 is 13 amino acids long. In germline, CDR1 is DFQATT, CDR2 SNEGSKA (reference sequence). V was cut by 1 base and J by 2 bases, with 8 bases left in between. The CDR3 reads CSARGPENYGYTF. In nucleotides, the CDR3 is TGCAGTGCTAGAGGCCCGGAGAACTATGGCTACACCTTC.

This clonotype was counted many times. The chain employs TRBV5-6 and TRBJ2-7; possibly TRBD1 or TRBD2 for D (5 bases each). Germline V gives CDR1 SGHDT, CDR2 YYEEEE. The CDR3 length is 13 residues. Trimming left V 5 bases short and J 2 bases short, with 11 bases between. The CDR3 nucleotides are TGTGCCAGCAGGCCGATGGGGGCCTACGAGCAGTACTTC. Amino acids: CASRPMGAYEQYF.

The chain has TRBV20-1 and TRBJ2-7; 10 nucleotides align to TRBD2. The CDR3 runs to 15 residues. The J segment lost 3 bases and the V segment lost 1 base, leaving 6 bases of the junction unmatched. Per germline, CDR1 DFQATT and CDR2 SNEGSKA (reference sequence). CDR3 sequence (DNA): TGCAGTGCTAGAGTTCCTAGCGGGGGAAACTACGAGCAGTACTTC. Its protein product is CSARVPSGGNYEQYF.

This clonotype came up a few times. The CDR3 loop is CSARAIGSRDHNTGELFF. The CDR3 DNA is TGCAGTGCTAGAGCCATCGGGTCCAGGGATCATAACACCGGGGAGCTGTTTTTT. The chain combines TRBV20-1 with TRBJ2-2; TRBD1 might be the D (5 bases). Deletions cut 1 base from V and 2 bases from J, with 20 bases between. The CDR3 sequence is 18 residues long. Germline V gene data show CDR1 as DFQATT and CDR2 as SNEGSKA (reference sequence).

In this sample, this clonotype turned up many times. The rearrangement joins TRBV3-1 to TRBJ2-5; maybe TRBD2 (5 bases). Germline CDR1 reads LGHDT; CDR2 reads YNNKEL (reference sequence). V was shortened by 6 bases and J by 5 bases, with 19 bases between the two germline ends. This CDR3 region has 15 residues. CDR3 DNA sequence: TGTGCCAGCAGTCTCGCCATGGGAGCCGGGGAGACCCAGTACTTC. As protein: CASSLAMGAGETQYF.

This clonotype came up many times. The chain carries TRBV5-1 and TRBJ1-3; D might be TRBD1 (6 bases). The germline V gene encodes CDR1 SGHRS and CDR2 YFSETQ. The CDR3 is made up of 16 amino acids. The germline V and J ends were trimmed by 4 bases and 4 bases, with 18 bases remaining between them. Written as DNA, the CDR3 is TGCGCCAGCAGCCTTCGGACATCCGGGACAGGAAACACCATATATTTT. Translation gives CASSLRTSGTGNTIYF.

This clonotype was picked up a small number of times. Here the CDR3 reads CASITSGSVHNEQFF. CDR3 sequence (DNA): TGTGCCAGCATTACTAGCGGGAGTGTCCACAATGAGCAGTTCTTC. The J gene is TRBJ2-1, the V gene TRBV5-4; 11 bases are a match to TRBD2. Germline lookup yields CDR1 SGHNT and CDR2 YYREEE (reference sequence). The V and J ends lost 6 bases and 5 bases, in that order; junction bases with no gene match: 7. The CDR3 loop spans 15 amino acids.

This clonotype was observed at least ten times. The chain joins TRBV3-1 to TRBJ2-5; 10 bases agree with TRBD1. J was trimmed by 5 bases and V by 4 bases; bases with no gene match: 7. The V gene's germline CDR1 is LGHDT and CDR2 YNNKEL (reference sequence). The CDR3 loop spans 15 amino acids. The CDR3 nucleotides read TGTGCCAGCAGCCGGGACAGGGGTGTCTGGGAGACCCAGTACTTC. Translating it yields CASSRDRGVWETQYF.

This clonotype was seen at least ten times. The chain joins TRBV7-2 to TRBJ1-4, with D unresolved. The V end was cut by 4 bases, the J end by 7 bases, with 10 bases between. The CDR3 sequence is 13 residues long. Per germline, CDR1 SGHTA and CDR2 FQGNSA. CDR3 residues: CASSSRPLEKLFF. The CDR3 DNA reads TGTGCCAGCAGCTCCCGCCCCCTTGAAAAACTGTTTTTT.

In DNA, the CDR3 is TGTGCCATCAGTGACACTAGCGGGAGTTCAGATACGCAGTATTTT. It is translated as CAISDTSGSSDTQYF. V is TRBV10-3 and J is TRBJ2-3; 11 positions match TRBD2. Trimming at V came to 3 bases and at J to 4 bases, leaving 3 bases not matched to a gene. CDR3 size: 15 residues. Germline CDR1 is ENHRY and CDR2 is SYGVKD.

This sequence joins TRBV4-1 and TRBJ2-4; D is uncertain. CDR3 length equals 17 residues. The V end lost 4 bases, the J end lost 3 bases, and 19 bases lay between the germline ends. Germline CDR1 MGHRA, CDR2 YSYEKL. The CDR3 coding sequence is TGCGCCAGCAGCCGAATCGAAGCCGGTGGTGTCAAAAACATTCAGTACTTC. Translated: CASSRIEAGGVKNIQYF.

This clonotype was seen more than once but under ten times. The CDR3 protein is CASSSRVGASFYEQYF. CDR3 nucleotides: TGTGCCAGCAGTTCAAGGGTGGGGGCGAGCTTCTACGAGCAGTACTTC. The chain links TRBV12-3 or TRBV12-4 to TRBJ2-7, with D possibly matching TRBD1 (6 bases). V gave up 4 bases and J gave up 3 bases, with 19 bases separating them. The CDR3 extends over 16 amino acids.

The chain joins TRBV20-1 to TRBJ2-1; perhaps TRBD2 as D (6 bases). This CDR3 spans 11 amino acids. The V end lost 2 bases, the J end lost 9 bases, and 8 bases lay between the germline ends. Germline V gene sequence: CDR1 DFQATT, CDR2 SNEGSKA (reference sequence). CDR3 nucleotide sequence: TGCAGTGCTAGATTCGGGAGTGAGCAGTTCTTC. Protein: CSARFGSEQFF.

In this sample, this clonotype turned up once. The rearrangement links TRBV6-1 to TRBJ2-1; 9 bases map to TRBD2. J gave up 4 bases and V 6 bases, and 7 bases lay outside the gene matches. CDR3 length: 15 amino acids. The germline V gene has CDR1 MNHNS and CDR2 SASEGT. CDR3 bases: TGTGCCAGCAGAGTTAGCGGGAGTCCGTACAATGAGCAGTTCTTC. It yields the protein CASRVSGSPYNEQFF.

Many counts were recorded for this clonotype. In DNA, the CDR3 is TGCGCCAGCAGCTTGGACCCACAGGGACAAGAGACCCAGTACTTC. Protein: CASSLDPQGQETQYF. The chain uses TRBV5-1 and TRBJ2-5; the D gene is possibly TRBD1 (6 bases). The V gene's germline CDR1 is SGHRS and CDR2 YFSETQ. Trimming took off 0 bases at V and 2 bases at J, with 11 bases between the two ends. The CDR3 is made up of 15 amino acids.

This clonotype has only a few counts. This chain joins TRBV27 and TRBJ2-3; D is undetermined. CDR1 and CDR2 from the germline V gene are MNHEY and SMNVEV (reference sequence). V was trimmed by 5 bases and J by 6 bases, leaving 15 bases between them. The CDR3 has 14 amino acids. CDR3 sequence reads: CASSLRRRSDTQYF. Here the CDR3 DNA reads TGTGCCAGCAGTCTCCGACGGCGATCGGATACGCAGTATTTT.

This clonotype occurred many times. This chain joins TRBV6-5 and TRBJ1-3; D is uncertain. Deletions cut 7 bases from V and 5 bases from J, with 6 bases between. The germline V gene has CDR1 MNHEY and CDR2 SVGAGI. The CDR3 consists of 11 residues. The CDR3 coding sequence is TGTGCCAGCATCACCCGAAACACCATATATTTT. Encoded protein: CASITRNTIYF.

The chain is built from TRBV5-4 and TRBJ2-7; D is perhaps TRBD1 or TRBD2 (5 bases each). Germline V CDR1 and CDR2: SGHNT, YYREEE (reference sequence). The CDR3 contains 13 residues. Trimming took 3 bases from V and 2 from J, leaving 9 bases between them. CDR3 residues: CASSWDGAYEQYF. CDR3 DNA sequence: TGTGCCAGCAGCTGGGACGGGGCCTACGAGCAGTACTTC.

The CDR3 is CASSRSGIPDTQYF. Here the CDR3 DNA reads TGTGCCAGCAGCCGAAGCGGGATTCCGGATACGCAGTATTTT. The gene calls are TRBV7-6 and TRBJ2-3, with 7 bases that match TRBD2. Germline assignment: CDR1 SGHVS and CDR2 FNYEAQ. The V and J ends lost 5 bases and 6 bases, in that order; junction bases with no gene match: 8. The CDR3 is 14 residues long.

This clonotype appeared many times. CDR3 bases: TGCGCCAGCAGCCAAGAGCTGGGGCTAACCTACGAGCAGTACTTC. Encoded protein: CASSQELGLTYEQYF. The chain is built from TRBV4-1 and TRBJ2-7; weak D call: TRBD1 (5 bases). The CDR3 has 15 amino acids. Trimming stripped 0 bases from V and 2 bases from J, with 11 bases between. The germline V gene has CDR1 MGHRA and CDR2 YSYEKL.

V gene TRBV6-1 combines with J gene TRBJ2-1; 9 bases match TRBD1. V gave up 5 bases and J gave up 4 bases; unmatched junction bases: 6. Germline values: CDR1 MNHNS, CDR2 SASEGT. The CDR3 runs 15 residues. The CDR3 DNA follows: TGTGCCAGCAGTCTGACCGGGACAGGGTACAATGAGCAGTTCTTC. It yields the protein CASSLTGTGYNEQFF.

This clonotype was found many times. The chain joins TRBV12-3 or TRBV12-4 to TRBJ2-3, with TRBD2 matching 13 bases. The CDR3 is made up of 17 amino acids. With 6 bases clipped from V and 7 bases from J, the junction kept 13 bases outside the gene matches. The CDR3 here is CASSPTGRTSGSNTQYF. In nucleotides, the CDR3 is TGTGCCAGCAGCCCGACAGGGAGGACTAGCGGGAGTAATACGCAGTATTTT.